The 28 T cell receptor beta chains below come from one sample, sequenced in a study of shared clonotypes between healthy human individuals. Sequencing used immunoSEQ multiplex PCR; TCRdb keeps in-frame clones, though not all of them. The repertoire consists of 2 million to 2.5 million clones, with more than 85% occurring once and the leading ten covering under 0.45%. Sequenced: naive CD4+ T cells from PBMCs. Documented subset: CD45RA+ positively selected. The receptors come from a man younger than 35 in good health. Some clones in this sample may be carry-over from other donors' samples.

The chain links TRBV5-1 to TRBJ1-1; 8 bases fit TRBD1. The J segment lost 3 bases and the V segment lost 4 bases, leaving 29 bases of the junction unmatched. The CDR3 length is 22 residues. The germline CDR1 and CDR2 sequences are SGHRS and YFSETQ. For the CDR3, the DNA is TGCGCCAGCAGCATGGGGCAGGGGAAGTCTCTCGACAGGGGAAGGCGTTACACTGAAGCTTTCTTT. It specifies CASSMGQGKSLDRGRRYTEAFF.

The chain couples TRBV14 to TRBJ2-4, with a weak D call TRBD1 (6 bases). With 4 bases removed from V and 3 bases from J, the gap between germline ends came to 13 bases. This CDR3 region has 15 residues. Germline V lookup: CDR1 SGHDN, CDR2 FVKESK. The CDR3 nucleotides read TGTGCCAGCAGCCTGCAGACAGGACTCAAAAACATTCAGTACTTC. This sequence encodes CASSLQTGLKNIQYF. Supplemented by reference TRBV14 and TRBJ2-4, the full variable domain reads EAGVTQFPSHSVIEKGQTVTLRCDPISGHDNLYWYRRVMGKEIKFLLHFVKESKQDESGMPNNRFLAERTGGTYSTLKVQPAELEDSGVYFCASSLQTGLKNIQYFGAGTRLSVL.

The CDR3 coding sequence is TGTGCCAGCAGTCCTAGACCGGGACAGGGCTATGGCTACACCTTC. This codes for CASSPRPGQGYGYTF. The chain uses TRBV6-1 and TRBJ1-2, with 9 bases matching TRBD1. The trim removed 5 bases at V and 4 bases at J, leaving 8 bases unmatched. The CDR3 contains 15 residues. Looked up from germline, CDR1 is MNHNS and CDR2 is SASEGT.

This chain uses TRBV15 with TRBJ1-3; D is unclear. The CDR3 spans 14 residues. The V gene's germline CDR1 is LNHNV and CDR2 YYDKDF (reference sequence). The V and J ends lost 9 bases and 1 base respectively, with 13 bases between them. CDR3 sequence reads: CATGGLGSGNTIYF. CDR3 sequence (DNA): TGTGCCACGGGAGGGCTCGGGTCTGGAAACACCATATATTTT.

The gene calls are TRBV2 and TRBJ2-3, with D perhaps TRBD2 (6 bases). V lost 5 bases, J lost 0 bases, and 9 bases lay in between. The germline CDR1 and CDR2 sequences are SNHLY and FYNNEI. The CDR3 consists of 14 residues. The CDR3 sequence is CASSPTRSTDTQYF. Written as DNA, the CDR3 is TGTGCCAGCAGTCCGACTAGAAGCACAGATACGCAGTATTTT.

This rearrangement joins TRBV4-1 to TRBJ1-6; TRBD1 is a possible D gene (5 bases). Per the germline V gene, CDR1 is MGHRA and CDR2 is YSYEKL. The CDR3 covers 14 residues. V lost 6 bases and J 5 bases, leaving 11 bases between the germline ends. CDR3 loop: CASRGTWDNSPLHF. The CDR3 coding sequence is TGCGCCAGCAGGGGGACGTGGGATAATTCACCCCTCCACTTT.

The chain uses TRBV5-1 and TRBJ1-2; the D gene is possibly TRBD1 (5 bases). Germline V gene sequence: CDR1 SGHRS, CDR2 YFSETQ. The CDR3 runs 15 residues. V was shortened by 4 bases and J by 2 bases, with 15 bases between the two germline ends. Here the CDR3 reads CASSLTTGANYGYTF. CDR3 DNA: TGCGCCAGCAGCCTAACCACCGGGGCAAACTATGGCTACACCTTC.

The rearrangement links TRBV9 to TRBJ2-1; 12 bases align to TRBD2. Trimming cost V 0 bases and J 11 bases; bases outside gene matches: 9. This CDR3 region has 16 residues. The germline V gene has CDR1 SGDLS and CDR2 YYNGEE. The CDR3, as DNA: TGTGCCAGCAGCGTAGGCGGTCTAGCGGGAGGGCCTAAGCAGTTCTTC. As protein: CASSVGGLAGGPKQFF.

This clone was detected once. The gene calls are TRBV15 and TRBJ1-4; no firm D call. The CDR3 spans 15 residues. Germline V gene data show CDR1 as LNHNV and CDR2 as YYDKDF (reference sequence). V was shortened by 1 base and J by 6 bases, with 12 bases between the two germline ends. CDR3 region: CATSRAGTRYEKLFF. Here the CDR3 DNA reads TGTGCCACCAGCAGAGCGGGCACACGATATGAAAAACTGTTTTTT.

V gene TRBV9 combines with J gene TRBJ2-3, with TRBD1 identical over 11 bases. The CDR3 runs to 16 residues. J gave up 4 bases and V 0 bases, and 4 bases lay outside the gene matches. The germline V gene encodes CDR1 SGDLS and CDR2 YYNGEE. The CDR3 DNA follows: TGTGCCAGCAGCGTAGCTGGGACAGGGGGATCAGATACGCAGTATTTT. As protein: CASSVAGTGGSDTQYF. The entire variable domain, with the rest obtained from reference TRBV9 and TRBJ2-3, is as follows: DSGVTQTPKHLITATGQRVTLRCSPRSGDLSVYWYQQSLDQGLQFLIQYYNGEERAKGNILERFSAQQFPDLHSELNLSSLELGDSALYFCASSVAGTGGSDTQYFGPGTRLTVL.

The chain recombines TRBV7-2 with TRBJ2-3; D is unresolved. Germline V gene lookup returns CDR1 SGHTA and CDR2 FQGNSA. The CDR3 is 15 residues long. Trimming stripped 5 bases from V and 6 bases from J, with 18 bases between. The CDR3 reads CASSDDNYAGDTQYF. CDR3 coding DNA: TGTGCCAGCAGCGACGATAACTACGCCGGGGATACGCAGTATTTT.

CDR3 protein: CASSPVGLAGFTDTQYF. CDR3 DNA sequence: TGTGCCAGCAGCCCGGTCGGACTAGCGGGGTTCACAGATACGCAGTATTTT. The V and J genes are TRBV28 and TRBJ2-3; 12 bases fit TRBD2. The trim removed 6 bases at V and 2 bases at J, leaving 9 bases unmatched. Germline assignment: CDR1 MDHEN and CDR2 SYDVKM. CDR3 length: 17 residues. Full variable domain (outside the CDR3, taken from reference TRBV28 and TRBJ2-3): DVKVTQSSRYLVKRTGEKVFLECVQDMDHENMFWYRQDPGLGLRLIYFSYDVKMKEKGDIPEGYSVSREKKERFSLILESASTNQTSMYLCASSPVGLAGFTDTQYFGPGTRLTVL.

The chain carries TRBV19 and TRBJ1-5, with D maybe TRBD1 (5 bases). V lost 3 bases, J lost 6 bases, and 12 bases lay in between. The CDR3 runs to 14 residues. CDR1 and CDR2 from the germline V gene are LNHDA and SQIVND (reference sequence). CDR3 in amino acids: CASSIFRALQPQHF. In DNA, the CDR3 is TGTGCCAGTAGTATTTTCAGGGCGCTTCAGCCCCAGCATTTT.

As regards this clone: Other DNA sequences in the same sample also yield this CDR3. The chain joins TRBV18 to TRBJ2-5, with 9 positions matching TRBD1. Germline V lookup: CDR1 KGHSH, CDR2 LQKENI. This CDR3 is 15 amino acids long. The V and J ends lost 0 bases and 4 bases, in that order; junction bases with no gene match: 3. As DNA, the CDR3 is TGTGCCAGCTCACCACCGTCGACAGGGGGAGAGACCCAGTACTTC. This gives the protein CASSPPSTGGETQYF.

The chain combines TRBV7-3 with TRBJ1-1, with D possibly matching TRBD1 (6 bases). The CDR3 runs 15 residues. The germline V gene encodes CDR1 SGHTA and CDR2 FQGTGA. The V and J ends lost 4 bases and 0 bases respectively, with 12 bases between them. CDR3 sequence (DNA): TGTGCCAGCAGCTCCGGGGGCAGGGTGAACACTGAAGCTTTCTTT. Translating gives CASSSGGRVNTEAFF.

As for this clone: This sample includes further DNA sequences coding for the same CDR3. The V gene is TRBV7-9, the J gene TRBJ2-5; D is ambiguous. CDR1 and CDR2 (germline): SEHNR, FQNEAQ (reference sequence). The CDR3 has 12 amino acids. With 5 bases removed from V and 2 bases from J, the gap between germline ends came to 6 bases. CDR3 sequence reads: CASSLLQETQYF. The CDR3 DNA reads TGTGCCAGCAGCCTCTTACAAGAGACCCAGTACTTC.

V and J are TRBV7-9 and TRBJ1-4; unclear D gene. The CDR3 totals 12 residues. The V end was cut by 1 base, the J end by 8 bases, with 5 bases between. CDR1 and CDR2 from the germline V gene are SEHNR and FQNEAQ (reference sequence). CDR3 region: CASSLVTEKLFF. Written as DNA, the CDR3 is TGTGCCAGCAGCTTAGTGACGGAAAAACTGTTTTTT.

V gene TRBV4-1 combines with J gene TRBJ2-3; 8 nucleotides align to TRBD1. This CDR3 contains 15 residues. The germline CDR1 and CDR2 sequences are MGHRA and YSYEKL. V lost 1 base, J lost 3 bases, and 3 bases stayed unmatched. Here the CDR3 DNA reads TGCGCCAGCAGCCAAGTACAGGGGGAGACAGATACGCAGTATTTT. Translating it yields CASSQVQGETDTQYF.

The CDR3 region has the DNA TGTGCCAGTAGTATGTACCCGGATGTGTCCTACGAGCAGTACTTC. Protein product: CASSMYPDVSYEQYF. The chain employs TRBV19 and TRBJ2-7, with D unresolved. The CDR3 loop spans 15 amino acids. V lost 3 bases, J lost 1 base, and 13 bases lay in between. Looked up from germline, CDR1 is LNHDA and CDR2 is SQIVND (reference sequence). Combining the CDR3 with reference TRBV19 and TRBJ2-7 gives the whole variable domain DGGITQSPKYLFRKEGQNVTLSCEQNLNHDAMYWYRQDPGQGLRLIYYSQIVNDFQKGDIAEGYSVSREKKESFPLTVTSAQKNPTAFYLCASSMYPDVSYEQYFGPGTRLTVT.

The rearrangement links TRBV29-1 to TRBJ2-1; 7 bases match TRBD2. From germline, CDR1 is SQVTM and CDR2 ANQGSEA. With 3 bases clipped from V and 5 bases from J, the junction kept 7 bases outside the gene matches. The CDR3 contains 14 residues. DNA for the CDR3: TGCAGCGTTGACTCTGGGGACTACCACAATGAGCAGTTCTTC. This sequence encodes CSVDSGDYHNEQFF.

The count of this clone is one. The genes are TRBV5-1 and TRBJ2-3; D tentatively fits TRBD1 or TRBD2 (6 bases each). The CDR3 spans 16 residues. CDR1 is SGHRS and CDR2 is YFSETQ in the germline V gene. Trimming pared 1 base from V and 0 bases from J, leaving 12 bases between. For the CDR3, the DNA is TGCGCCAGCAGCTTGACACCGGGGGCTAGCACAGATACGCAGTATTTT. Residues: CASSLTPGASTDTQYF.

The rearrangement links TRBV28 to TRBJ2-3; maybe TRBD1 (6 bases). This CDR3 spans 14 amino acids. Trimming removed 4 bases at V and 4 bases at J, with 12 bases between. Germline V CDR1 and CDR2: MDHEN, SYDVKM. CDR3 sequence reads: CASSSAGDSDTQYF. In nucleotides, the CDR3 is TGTGCCAGCAGTTCGGCAGGGGATTCAGATACGCAGTATTTT.

Note on this clone: The identical CDR3 is also encoded by other nucleotide sequences in the sample. V usage is TRBV7-3 and J usage is TRBJ2-3, with a possible D match to TRBD2 (6 bases). V lost 5 bases to trimming and J lost 1 base, with 10 bases between them. CDR1 and CDR2 from the germline V gene are SGHTA and FQGTGA. This CDR3 has 14 amino acids. The CDR3, as DNA: TGTGCCAGCAGCCTCTCGGGGGGCACAGATACGCAGTATTTT. Amino acids: CASSLSGGTDTQYF.

V and J are TRBV2 and TRBJ2-7; D not certain. CDR1 SNHLY and CDR2 FYNNEI come from the germline V gene. Trimming removed 8 bases from V and 2 bases from J, with 16 bases in between. The CDR3 extends over 14 amino acids. The CDR3 DNA is TGTGCCAGCTCTCCAGGAGCGTACACCTACGAGCAGTACTTC. It yields the protein CASSPGAYTYEQYF.

This chain connects TRBV28 to TRBJ1-1; unclear D gene. The V end lost 8 bases, the J end lost 3 bases, and 13 bases lay between the germline ends. The length of the CDR3 is 13 residues. Germline assignment: CDR1 MDHEN and CDR2 SYDVKM. For the CDR3, the DNA is TGTGCCAGCTCGACTCCAGGCGACACTGAAGCTTTCTTT. Protein product: CASSTPGDTEAFF.

Comments on this clone: Other DNA sequences in the sample encode the same CDR3. The rearrangement links TRBV19 to TRBJ1-1; D is unclear. V was pared by 2 bases and J by 5 bases, with 9 bases between. This CDR3 is 13 amino acids long. Per the germline V gene, CDR1 is LNHDA and CDR2 is SQIVND (reference sequence). CDR3 nucleotides: TGTGCCAGTAGTATACGAGGGAATACTGAAGCTTTCTTT. Amino acid sequence: CASSIRGNTEAFF.

The chain recombines TRBV5-6 with TRBJ1-4; no clear D gene. The V end was cut by 4 bases, the J end by 3 bases, with 16 bases between. This CDR3 spans 16 amino acids. From germline, CDR1 is SGHDT and CDR2 YYEEEE. This CDR3 reads CASSRRWALPNEKLFF. CDR3 sequence (DNA): TGTGCCAGCAGCCGTCGGTGGGCTCTCCCTAATGAAAAACTGTTTTTT. Drawing the rest from reference TRBV5-6 and TRBJ1-4, the complete variable domain is DAGVTQSPTHLIKTRGQQVTLRCSPKSGHDTVSWYQQALGQGPQFIFQYYEEEERQRGNFPDRFSGHQFPNYSSELNVNALLLGDSALYLCASSRRWALPNEKLFFGSGTQLSVL.

V is TRBV30 and J is TRBJ1-5; unclear D gene. The CDR3 extends over 14 amino acids. The V gene lost 2 bases and the J gene lost 1 base, with 9 bases spanning the gap. Germline CDR1 GTSNPN, CDR2 SVGIG (reference sequence). The CDR3 DNA is TGTGCCTGGAGTCTAAGGAGGAGCAATCAGCCCCAGCATTTT. Translation: CAWSLRRSNQPQHF.